The 30 T cell receptor beta chains below were found in one sample sequenced in a study of CD8 T cells in ankylosing spondylitis. MiXCR was run by TCRdb on the 5' RACE reads, yielding one entry per CDR3 protein. The table includes roughly 170,000 distinct CDR3 sequences, around 9.6% detected once. The sample was blood, either unsorted or a sorted T cell fraction (not recorded which). These receptors were obtained from a female donor with ankylosing spondylitis or in good health (not recorded which).

This chain uses TRBV6-2 or TRBV6-3 with TRBJ1-2, with 10 bases identical to TRBD1. Germline loops: CDR1 MNHEY, CDR2 SVGEGT. The CDR3 contains 15 residues. V shed 6 bases and J 4 bases; nucleotides not matched to a gene: 8. CDR3 sequence (DNA): TGTGCCAGCAGCTACCAGGACAGGGGGAGCTATGGCTACACCTTC. It yields the protein CASSYQDRGSYGYTF.

CDR3 in amino acids: CSVGGNGYTF. CDR3 nucleotides: TGCAGCGTTGGGGGAAATGGCTACACCTTC. The chain joins TRBV29-1 to TRBJ1-2, with D unresolved. The CDR3 length is 10 residues. The V gene's germline CDR1 is SQVTM and CDR2 ANQGSEA. Trimming removed 4 bases at V and 6 bases at J, with 6 bases between.

The rearrangement links TRBV12-3 or TRBV12-4 to TRBJ2-7; 7 bases match TRBD1. Losses at the gene ends were 1 base for V and 5 bases for J; bases not matched to a gene: 8. The CDR3 totals 15 residues. CDR3 nucleotide sequence: TGTGCCAGCAGTTTAGTACAGACAGGGTCCGACGAGCAGTACTTC. Translating it yields CASSLVQTGSDEQYF.

This clonotype showed up just a few times. The chain couples TRBV7-9 to TRBJ2-1; TRBD1 is a possible D gene (6 bases). Germline CDR1 SEHNR, CDR2 FQNEAQ (reference sequence). The length of the CDR3 is 17 residues. The germline V and J ends were trimmed by 5 bases and 0 bases, with 17 bases remaining between them. In DNA, the CDR3 is TGTGCCAGCAGCCCCCGAACCGGGACACGCTCCTACAATGAGCAGTTCTTC. Translation gives CASSPRTGTRSYNEQFF. Based on the CDR3 plus reference TRBV7-9 and TRBJ2-1, the full variable domain is DTGVSQNPRHKITKRGQNVTFRCDPISEHNRLYWYRQTLGQGPEFLTYFQNEAQLEKSRLLSDRFSAERPKGSFSTLEIQRTEQGDSAMYLCASSPRTGTRSYNEQFFGPGTRLTVL.

This rearrangement joins TRBV28 to TRBJ1-1; possible D gene TRBD1, 5 bases. The CDR3 has 15 amino acids. Trimming removed 5 bases from V and 4 bases from J, with 17 bases in between. CDR1 is MDHEN and CDR2 is SYDVKM in the germline V gene. The CDR3 loop is CASSNRDGGLTEAFF. The DNA of the CDR3 is TGTGCCAGCAGTAATAGGGACGGTGGTCTCACTGAAGCTTTCTTT. Full variable domain (missing parts from reference TRBV28 and TRBJ1-1): DVKVTQSSRYLVKRTGEKVFLECVQDMDHENMFWYRQDPGLGLRLIYFSYDVKMKEKGDIPEGYSVSREKKERFSLILESASTNQTSMYLCASSNRDGGLTEAFFGQGTRLTVV.

The sample holds a few counts of this clonotype. The genes are TRBV7-3 and TRBJ1-2; D is uncertain. Germline loops: CDR1 SGHTA, CDR2 FQGTGA. V was clipped by 0 bases and J by 3 bases, with 8 bases between them. This CDR3 has 14 residues. This CDR3 reads CASSLTVGDYGYTF. In DNA form, the CDR3 reads TGTGCCAGCAGCTTAACGGTCGGGGACTATGGCTACACCTTC. Based on the CDR3 plus reference TRBV7-3 and TRBJ1-2, the full variable domain is GAGVSQTPSNKVTEKGKYVELRCDPISGHTALYWYRQSLGQGPEFLIYFQGTGAADDSGLPNDRFFAVRPEGSVSTLKIQRTERGDSAVYLCASSLTVGDYGYTFGSGTRLTVV.

This clonotype has more than one count but fewer than ten. V gene TRBV15 combines with J gene TRBJ2-7, with D unclear. This CDR3 has 14 residues. CDR1 is LNHNV, CDR2 YYDKDF, per germline (reference sequence). Trimming shortened V by 0 bases and J by 7 bases, and 13 bases separated the two germline ends. Here the CDR3 DNA reads TGTGCCACCAGCAGAGATCTAGAGTCGGGTGAGCAGTACTTC. This encodes CATSRDLESGEQYF.

This clonotype occurred many times. V gene TRBV12-3 or TRBV12-4 combines with J gene TRBJ2-1; perhaps TRBD1 as D (5 bases). Trimming took off 5 bases at V and 9 bases at J, with 11 bases between the two ends. The CDR3 runs to 12 residues. The CDR3 reads CASSTKGIEQFF. In nucleotides, the CDR3 is TGTGCCAGCAGTACAAAGGGGATTGAGCAGTTCTTC.

This clonotype was detected only a few times. V is TRBV13 and J is TRBJ2-3; 10 bases fit TRBD2. The length of the CDR3 is 16 residues. Germline CDR1 reads PRHDT; CDR2 reads FYEKMQ (reference sequence). With 0 bases clipped from V and 2 bases from J, the junction kept 2 bases outside the gene matches. The CDR3 loop reads CASSLGLAGFTDTQYF. The CDR3 DNA sequence: TGTGCCAGCAGCTTAGGACTAGCGGGGTTCACAGATACGCAGTATTTT.

This clonotype was picked up many times. The V call is TRBV4-2, the J call TRBJ1-2; 7 bases are a match to TRBD1. With 4 bases clipped from V and 6 bases from J, the junction kept 14 bases outside the gene matches. The CDR3 is made up of 16 amino acids. Germline CDR1 is LGHNA and CDR2 is YNFKEQ. The CDR3 is CASSPRGPGGKNGYTF. The CDR3 DNA reads TGTGCCAGCAGCCCTAGGGGGCCAGGGGGAAAGAATGGCTACACCTTC.

In its sample, this clonotype was seen a few times. The chain is built from TRBV30 and TRBJ2-1; no clear D gene. The length of the CDR3 is 12 residues. V was clipped by 5 bases and J by 7 bases, with 12 bases between them. Germline V lookup: CDR1 GTSNPN, CDR2 SVGIG (reference sequence). The CDR3 region has the DNA TGTGCCTGGCTAGTGGTGGGGAATGAGCAGTTCTTC. Protein: CAWLVVGNEQFF.

The chain employs TRBV5-6 and TRBJ1-3; possibly TRBD1 for D (5 bases). CDR1 and CDR2 (germline): SGHDT, YYEEEE. Between the trimmed V and J ends, which lost 2 bases and 0 bases, there was a span of 9 bases. The CDR3 runs 15 residues. The CDR3 loop reads CASSFRARSGNTIYF. CDR3 DNA sequence: TGTGCCAGCAGCTTCAGGGCGCGCTCTGGAAACACCATATATTTT.

This clonotype appeared many times. The rearrangement uses TRBV5-4 and TRBJ2-1; no reliable D call. The CDR3 loop spans 12 amino acids. CDR1 and CDR2 from the germline V gene are SGHNT and YYREEE (reference sequence). V was trimmed by 2 bases and J by 9 bases, leaving 9 bases between them. This chain's CDR3 is CASSLGYTEQFF. The CDR3 DNA is TGTGCCAGCAGCTTAGGGTATACTGAGCAGTTCTTC.

This clonotype was seen ten or more times. This chain joins TRBV29-1 and TRBJ1-1; D gene unclear. Per the germline V gene, CDR1 is SQVTM and CDR2 is ANQGSEA. The CDR3 covers 15 residues. Trimming pared 7 bases from V and 1 base from J, leaving 19 bases between. In DNA form, the CDR3 reads TGCAGCGCGGAATATTGGGTCAGCACGAACACTGAAGCTTTCTTT. The encoded protein is CSAEYWVSTNTEAFF.

The genes are TRBV15 and TRBJ2-5, with 8 bases lining up with TRBD1. Germline V gene lookup returns CDR1 LNHNV and CDR2 YYDKDF (reference sequence). The CDR3 is 14 amino acids. V lost 5 bases to trimming and J lost 5 bases; unmatched junction nucleotides: 7. The chain's CDR3 is CATSPDRATETQYF. In nucleotides, the CDR3 is TGTGCCACCAGCCCGGACAGGGCTACCGAGACCCAGTACTTC.

In its sample, this clonotype was seen many times. This chain connects TRBV4-1 to TRBJ2-7; TRBD2 is a possible D gene (5 bases). Germline V CDR1 and CDR2: MGHRA, YSYEKL. The V end was cut by 4 bases, the J end by 5 bases, with 21 bases between. The CDR3 has 16 residues. CDR3 region: CASSLSGSWEKDEQYF. The CDR3 DNA reads as TGCGCCAGCAGCCTGTCGGGGAGTTGGGAAAAGGACGAGCAGTACTTC.

The sample holds a few counts of this clonotype. The CDR3, as DNA: TGTGCCTGGAGTATGGGGGTAGGCGAAGCTTTCTTT. Protein: CAWSMGVGEAFF. The rearrangement joins TRBV30 to TRBJ1-1, with a weak D call TRBD1 (5 bases). The CDR3 runs to 12 residues. Germline V gives CDR1 GTSNPN, CDR2 SVGIG (reference sequence). V lost 2 bases and J 8 bases, leaving 12 bases between the germline ends.

The chain recombines TRBV11-2 with TRBJ2-3; D possibly corresponds to TRBD2 (5 bases). The CDR3 is 15 residues long. The ends were cut back, 1 base at V and 5 bases at J, with 13 bases in the middle. CDR1 is SGHAT, CDR2 FQNNGV, per germline. This CDR3 reads CASSLVGSDEDTQYF. As DNA, the CDR3 is TGTGCCAGCAGCTTAGTGGGTAGCGACGAAGATACGCAGTATTTT. Full variable domain (remainder filled in from reference TRBV11-2 and TRBJ2-3): EAGVAQSPRYKIIEKRQSVAFWCNPISGHATLYWYQQILGQGPKLLIQFQNNGVVDDSQLPKDRFSAERLKGVDSTLKIQPAKLEDSAVYLCASSLVGSDEDTQYFGPGTRLTVL.

Comments on this clonotype: A much larger clone is a single base away; this may be a read error. The V gene is TRBV13, the J gene TRBJ2-7; D uncertain. The CDR3 consists of 13 residues. With 0 bases removed from V and 5 bases from J, the gap between germline ends came to 8 bases. CDR1 is PRHDT, CDR2 FYEKMQ, per germline (reference sequence). CDR3: CASSLGRQDEQYF. The CDR3 DNA sequence: TGTGCCAGCAGCTTAGGGCGGCAGGACGAGCAGTACTTC.

In its sample, this clonotype was seen once. V is TRBV5-4 and J is TRBJ2-5, with a possible D match to TRBD1 (6 bases). V was pared by 5 bases and J by 3 bases, with 35 bases between. The germline V gene has CDR1 SGHNT and CDR2 YYREEE (reference sequence). The CDR3 covers 21 residues. The DNA of the CDR3 is TGTGCCAGCAGTCTTTCCACTTTCGCGGTCTTAGGGGAGAAGGGGGAAGAGACCCAGTACTTC. Protein: CASSLSTFAVLGEKGEETQYF.

The V gene is TRBV28, the J gene TRBJ2-1, with 10 bases identical to TRBD1. J lost 7 bases, V lost 10 bases, and 7 bases had no gene match. The CDR3 runs 13 residues. Germline CDR1 reads MDHEN; CDR2 reads SYDVKM. Written as DNA, the CDR3 is TGTGCCACTAGACAGGGGGCGAGGAATGAGCAGTTCTTC. Protein: CATRQGARNEQFF.

There are a few counts of this clonotype. The V and J genes are TRBV30 and TRBJ2-1, with 8 bases fitting TRBD1. Trimming at V came to 2 bases and at J to 7 bases, leaving 7 bases not matched to a gene. This CDR3 contains 14 residues. CDR1 and CDR2 (germline): GTSNPN, SVGIG (reference sequence). For the CDR3, the DNA is TGTGCCTGGAGTAATGGGCAGGGGGCAAATGAGCAGTTCTTC. Its protein product is CAWSNGQGANEQFF. Complete variable domain (other parts from reference TRBV30 and TRBJ2-1): SQTIHQWPATLVQPVGSPLSLECTVEGTSNPNLYWYRQAAGRGLQLLFYSVGIGQISSEVPQNLSASRPQDRQFILSSKKLLLSDSGFYLCAWSNGQGANEQFFGPGTRLTVL.

This clonotype occurred a few times. CDR3 sequence: CATSRRHGDTEAFF. The DNA of the CDR3 is TGTGCCACCAGCAGACGGCACGGGGACACTGAAGCTTTCTTT. The chain recombines TRBV15 with TRBJ1-1; no firm D call. This CDR3 has 14 amino acids. Germline V gives CDR1 LNHNV, CDR2 YYDKDF (reference sequence). The germline V and J ends were trimmed by 2 bases and 3 bases, with 10 bases remaining between them.

There are many counts of this clonotype. This chain links TRBV27 with TRBJ2-1, with 13 bases aligning to TRBD2. In germline, CDR1 is MNHEY, CDR2 SMNVEV (reference sequence). The CDR3 sequence is 17 residues long. With 3 bases clipped from V and 9 bases from J, the junction kept 11 bases outside the gene matches. This CDR3 reads CASSFGLAGAQFREQFF. The CDR3 bases are TGTGCCAGCAGTTTCGGACTAGCGGGAGCCCAATTTCGTGAGCAGTTCTTC.

This rearrangement joins TRBV13 to TRBJ1-1; D call uncertain. Trimming pared 4 bases from V and 5 bases from J, leaving 5 bases between. Germline loops: CDR1 PRHDT, CDR2 FYEKMQ (reference sequence). The CDR3 is 11 residues long. In DNA, the CDR3 is TGTGCCAGCAGCTCCCGGACTGAAGCTTTCTTT. Translating it yields CASSSRTEAFF.

The chain links TRBV3-1 to TRBJ2-7, with TRBD1 as a possible D gene (6 bases). The CDR3 covers 15 residues. Germline V CDR1 and CDR2: LGHDT, YNNKEL (reference sequence). V was clipped by 11 bases and J by 3 bases, with 23 bases between them. The CDR3 bases are TGTGCCTGCTGCCAGGGGCATAGCACGGACTACGAGCAGTACTTC. Translated: CACCQGHSTDYEQYF.

V gene TRBV30 combines with J gene TRBJ2-1; no clear D. This CDR3 comprises 14 residues. Germline V gives CDR1 GTSNPN, CDR2 SVGIG (reference sequence). V lost 2 bases to trimming and J lost 7 bases, with 15 bases between them. The CDR3 DNA reads as TGTGCCTGGAGTCCCCCCGGGCCGTCGAATGAGCAGTTCTTC. The encoded protein is CAWSPPGPSNEQFF.

This clonotype showed up many times. V is TRBV5-1 and J is TRBJ1-1, with TRBD1 matching over 7 bases. Germline V CDR1 and CDR2: SGHRS, YFSETQ. The CDR3 contains 14 residues. Trimming took 0 bases from V and 6 from J; bases not matched to a gene: 5. In DNA, the CDR3 is TGCGCCAGCAGCTTGGGCCAGGGGGTGTCTGAAGCTTTCTTT. Residues: CASSLGQGVSEAFF.

The chain recombines TRBV7-8 with TRBJ2-7; TRBD2 aligns across 7 bases. CDR1 is SGHVS, CDR2 FQNEAQ, per germline. V shed 3 bases and J 11 bases; nucleotides not matched to a gene: 4. This CDR3 spans 11 amino acids. CDR3 sequence (DNA): TGTGCCAGCAGCTTGGGGGGAGGGGAGTACTTC. Amino acids: CASSLGGGEYF.

The table lists this clonotype with a count of one. The J gene is TRBJ1-1, the V gene TRBV6-2 or TRBV6-3; D call uncertain. CDR3 length equals 14 residues. Germline values: CDR1 MNHEY, CDR2 SVGEGT. Trimming stripped 3 bases from V and 0 bases from J, with 8 bases between. DNA for the CDR3: TGTGCCAGCAGTTATGGGAACATGAACACTGAAGCTTTCTTT. Its protein product is CASSYGNMNTEAFF.